These 20 T cell receptor beta chains were all obtained from the same sample, sequenced in a study of T cell responses to AZD1222 COVID-19 vaccine listed by TCRdb under 2021. Libraries came from the immunoSEQ multiplex PCR assay. TCRdb mirrors the immuneACCESS table, restricted to in-frame sequences. Some clones are absent from its copies; in checked studies, under half trace to an unresolved V gene, and the reason for the others is unknown. Here the sample has under 130,000 clones; approximately 88% occur a single time. Around 20% of the sample is taken by the ten largest. The time point tag for this specimen amounts to: baseline before first vaccination. The starting material was peripheral blood, obtained on day 0 of AZD1222 vaccination. These receptors were collected from an adult in good health.

V is TRBV2 and J is TRBJ2-3; the match to TRBD2 covers 11 bases. The germline CDR1 and CDR2 sequences are SNHLY and FYNNEI. This CDR3 contains 17 residues. V was clipped by 7 bases and J by 1 base; unmatched bases: 10. The CDR3 DNA sequence: TGTGCCAGCACCGCGAATCCGGGACTAGCGGGCACAGATACGCAGTATTTT. It translates to CASTANPGLAGTDTQYF.

This chain joins TRBV10-2 and TRBJ1-4; D not certain. The CDR3 is 15 amino acids. Trimming took 7 bases from V and 5 from J, leaving 17 bases between them. The germline gives CDR1 WSHSY, CDR2 SAAADI. Here the CDR3 DNA reads TGCGCCAGCACTTTCCCGGACGTCCGGAATGAAAAACTGTTTTTT. Residues: CASTFPDVRNEKLFF.

The V and J genes are TRBV7-8 and TRBJ2-2, with D perhaps given as TRBD1 or TRBD2 (6 bases each). Germline V gene sequence: CDR1 SGHVS, CDR2 FQNEAQ. The V gene lost 5 bases and the J gene lost 0 bases, with 10 bases spanning the gap. CDR3 length: 15 residues. CDR3 in amino acids: CASSPGATNTGELFF. In DNA, the CDR3 is TGTGCCAGCAGCCCGGGGGCGACGAACACCGGGGAGCTGTTTTTT.

This chain connects TRBV20-1 to TRBJ1-2; no reliable D call. This CDR3 has 13 amino acids. Trimming removed 3 bases from V and 8 bases from J, with 16 bases in between. Germline CDR1 reads DFQATT; CDR2 reads SNEGSKA (reference sequence). CDR3: CSASVELKKGYTF. Written as DNA, the CDR3 is TGCAGTGCTAGTGTAGAGTTGAAGAAAGGCTACACCTTC.

This chain connects TRBV6-5 to TRBJ2-7; D uncertain. This CDR3 region has 10 residues. The germline V gene has CDR1 MNHEY and CDR2 SVGAGI. V was pared by 8 bases and J by 4 bases, with 6 bases between. The CDR3 protein is CASFEYEQYF. The CDR3 nucleotides are TGTGCCAGCTTTGAATACGAGCAGTACTTC.

The chain couples TRBV10-3 to TRBJ1-5; 10 bases line up with TRBD1. This CDR3 contains 15 residues. Germline trimming cut 2 bases from V and 2 bases from J; bases unmatched to any gene: 0. CDR1 is ENHRY and CDR2 is SYGVKD in the germline V gene. DNA for the CDR3: TGTGCCATCAGTGAGGGGACAGGGGGCAATCAGCCCCAGCATTTT. The encoded protein is CAISEGTGGNQPQHF.

The chain links TRBV9 to TRBJ2-1, with 7 bases matching TRBD2. V was clipped by 0 bases and J by 0 bases; unmatched bases: 12. The CDR3 runs 19 residues. Germline V gene data show CDR1 as SGDLS and CDR2 as YYNGEE. CDR3 DNA: TGTGCCAGCAGCGTAGAAGCGGGACTTAATCCGAGCTCCTACAATGAGCAGTTCTTC. It specifies CASSVEAGLNPSSYNEQFF.

The sample holds many counts of this clone. The chain carries TRBV6-1 and TRBJ2-5; TRBD1 or TRBD2 may be the D gene (6 bases each). Germline V gene sequence: CDR1 MNHNS, CDR2 SASEGT. V lost 2 bases, J lost 2 bases, and 12 bases lay in between. There are 15 residues in the CDR3. CDR3 bases: TGTGCCAGCAGTGAAATCCCGGGGGCACAAGAGACCCAGTACTTC. Its protein product is CASSEIPGAQETQYF.

The chain recombines TRBV10-3 with TRBJ1-5, with D unclear. Germline V CDR1 and CDR2: ENHRY, SYGVKD. Trimming removed 3 bases from V and 4 bases from J, with 10 bases in between. The CDR3 spans 14 residues. The CDR3: CAISDSSGNQPQHF. DNA of the CDR3: TGTGCCATCAGTGATTCTAGCGGAAATCAGCCCCAGCATTTT.

V usage is TRBV11-2 and J usage is TRBJ2-3; perhaps TRBD1 as D (6 bases). The CDR3 runs 16 residues. CDR1 and CDR2 (germline): SGHAT, FQNNGV. V lost 0 bases and J lost 7, with 17 bases in between. This CDR3 is CASSLDNVITGNTQYF. CDR3 sequence (DNA): TGTGCCAGCAGCTTAGATAATGTAATAACAGGGAATACGCAGTATTTT.

The chain couples TRBV27 to TRBJ1-5; 9 bases fit TRBD1. Trimming removed 7 bases from V and 7 bases from J; junction bases left unmatched: 8. The CDR3 is 14 amino acids. Germline values: CDR1 MNHEY, CDR2 SMNVEV (reference sequence). CDR3 protein: CASNRQGGGQPQHF. The CDR3 bases are TGTGCCAGCAACAGACAGGGGGGAGGGCAGCCCCAGCATTTT.

The chain employs TRBV4-1 and TRBJ2-5; D call uncertain. The CDR3 totals 14 residues. Germline V lookup: CDR1 MGHRA, CDR2 YSYEKL. V was pared by 4 bases and J by 2 bases, with 11 bases between. The CDR3 protein is CASSPGYSQETQYF. In DNA, the CDR3 is TGCGCCAGCAGCCCTGGGTACTCACAAGAGACCCAGTACTTC.

This chain uses TRBV19 with TRBJ2-5; D not resolved. V shed 4 bases and J shed 5 bases, with 14 bases lying between them. The CDR3 loop spans 14 amino acids. CDR1 is LNHDA, CDR2 SQIVND, per germline (reference sequence). DNA for the CDR3: TGTGCCAGTAGTAATGGCCAGCTCAAGGAGACCCAGTACTTC. Its protein product is CASSNGQLKETQYF.

The chain carries TRBV7-2 and TRBJ1-4; D is possibly TRBD1 (6 bases). The germline V and J ends were trimmed by 3 bases and 7 bases, with 12 bases remaining between them. CDR1 is SGHTA, CDR2 FQGNSA, per germline. The CDR3 spans 14 residues. CDR3 bases: TGTGCCAGCAGCTTTGGTGGGGGCGGTGAAAAACTGTTTTTT. It encodes CASSFGGGGEKLFF.

The V gene is TRBV19, the J gene TRBJ1-4, with D perhaps TRBD1 (5 bases). The CDR3 is made up of 15 amino acids. CDR1 is LNHDA and CDR2 is SQIVND in the germline V gene (reference sequence). V lost 2 bases and J 7 bases, leaving 14 bases between the germline ends. CDR3 sequence: CASSIFWDAGEKLFF. CDR3 DNA: TGTGCCAGTAGTATATTTTGGGACGCGGGTGAAAAACTGTTTTTT. Looking up the rest from reference TRBV19 and TRBJ1-4 gives the full variable domain: DGGITQSPKYLFRKEGQNVTLSCEQNLNHDAMYWYRQDPGQGLRLIYYSQIVNDFQKGDIAEGYSVSREKKESFPLTVTSAQKNPTAFYLCASSIFWDAGEKLFFGSGTQLSVL.

V is TRBV5-1 and J is TRBJ2-7; 8 bases match TRBD2. Trimming cost V 5 bases and J 2 bases; bases outside gene matches: 9. This CDR3 is 15 amino acids long. Germline CDR1 reads SGHRS; CDR2 reads YFSETQ. The CDR3 loop is CASRRAGTRAYEQYF. For the CDR3, the DNA is TGCGCCAGCAGGCGGGCCGGGACTAGAGCCTACGAGCAGTACTTC.

This clone has only one observation. This chain joins TRBV7-8 and TRBJ1-1; no definite D call. V shed 5 bases and J shed 1 base, with 2 bases lying between them. Germline V lookup: CDR1 SGHVS, CDR2 FQNEAQ. This CDR3 spans 11 amino acids. The CDR3 nucleotides are TGTGCCAGCAGCCGGAACACTGAAGCTTTCTTT. As protein: CASSRNTEAFF.

This chain links TRBV29-1 with TRBJ1-1; D not resolved. There are 12 residues in the CDR3. In germline, CDR1 is SQVTM, CDR2 ANQGSEA. Trimming shortened V by 4 bases and J by 4 bases, and 10 bases separated the two germline ends. CDR3 residues: CSVVRAATEAFF. The CDR3, as DNA: TGCAGCGTTGTACGGGCCGCCACTGAAGCTTTCTTT.

The V gene is TRBV24-1, the J gene TRBJ2-1; 10 positions match TRBD1. Germline V gene lookup returns CDR1 KGHDR and CDR2 SFDVKD. The CDR3 has 16 amino acids. V trimming: 4 bases; J trimming: 5 bases; junction bases outside the gene matches: 7. The CDR3 DNA sequence: TGTGCCACCAGTGACGAGACAGGGGGCTTTCACAATGAGCAGTTCTTC. Encoded protein: CATSDETGGFHNEQFF.

This clone appeared once. V is TRBV28 and J is TRBJ2-7; D is perhaps TRBD1 or TRBD2 (5 bases each). The CDR3 is 13 residues long. V gave up 11 bases and J gave up 6 bases, with 20 bases separating them. Germline CDR1 is MDHEN and CDR2 is SYDVKM. CDR3 protein: CAVERGRHGEQYF. CDR3 sequence (DNA): TGTGCCGTCGAGAGGGGAAGACACGGCGAGCAGTACTTC.